This entry lists 17 T cell receptor beta chains sequenced from one sample in a study of blood T cell repertoires in COVID-19. Generated by immunoSEQ multiplex PCR, the TCRdb table keeps only in-frame clones and is missing some. Counted here are roughly 130,000 clones, 65% to 80% occurring once; the ten biggest clones make up around a sixth. The source material was peripheral blood. These receptors originate from a man aged 45-65 years with acute or convalescent COVID-19.

This clone is a singleton in its sample. The V call is TRBV24-1, the J call TRBJ2-7; D may be TRBD2 (6 bases). The CDR3 contains 13 residues. The germline CDR1 and CDR2 sequences are KGHDR and SFDVKD. V was clipped by 9 bases and J by 0 bases, with 11 bases between them. CDR3 sequence: CATGGLTSYEQYV. The CDR3 DNA is TGTGCCACCGGGGGACTGACCTCCTACGAGCAGTACGTC.

This chain links TRBV11-2 with TRBJ1-1; D is unclear. Germline V gene lookup returns CDR1 SGHAT and CDR2 FQNNGV. The CDR3 length is 15 residues. Trimming stripped 8 bases from V and 6 bases from J, with 22 bases between. CDR3 region: CASQILGSGSAEAFF. The DNA for the CDR3 is TGTGCCAGCCAGATTTTAGGCTCAGGTTCGGCTGAAGCTTTCTTT.

The V and J genes are TRBV18 and TRBJ2-2; 10 bases match TRBD2. V trimming: 0 bases; J trimming: 2 bases; junction bases outside the gene matches: 3. Germline CDR1 reads KGHSH; CDR2 reads LQKENI. The CDR3 is made up of 17 amino acids. The CDR3: CASSPPGTSVNTGELFF. The CDR3 DNA reads as TGTGCCAGCTCACCACCTGGGACTAGCGTAAACACCGGGGAGCTGTTTTTT.

V and J are TRBV25-1 and TRBJ1-5, with D unresolved. Germline CDR1 and CDR2: MGHDK and SYGVNS. There are 13 residues in the CDR3. Trimming shortened V by 8 bases and J by 0 bases, and 8 bases separated the two germline ends. DNA for the CDR3: TGTGCCAGCTCTAGATATAGCAATCAGCCCCAGCATTTT. Protein sequence: CASSRYSNQPQHF.

The rearrangement links TRBV6-5 to TRBJ1-2; D ambiguous. Between the trimmed V and J ends, which lost 8 bases and 7 bases, there was a span of 14 bases. This CDR3 is built from 12 residues. Germline V gene lookup returns CDR1 MNHEY and CDR2 SVGAGI. The CDR3 coding sequence is TGTGCCAGCCAGAGGTTTTTTCCTGGCTACACCTTC. It translates to CASQRFFPGYTF.

This clone has more than one count but fewer than ten. The CDR3 region has the DNA TGTGCCAGCAGTTTATCGGGGAGGGTAACTGAAGCTTTCTTT. Translating it yields CASSLSGRVTEAFF. The chain carries TRBV27 and TRBJ1-1; D gene uncertain. Trimming pared 0 bases from V and 5 bases from J, leaving 10 bases between. This CDR3 has 14 residues. The V gene's germline CDR1 is MNHEY and CDR2 SMNVEV (reference sequence).

The rearrangement uses TRBV19 and TRBJ1-2; 9 nucleotides agree with TRBD1. J gave up 4 bases and V 6 bases, and 15 bases lay outside the gene matches. This CDR3 has 17 amino acids. CDR1 is LNHDA and CDR2 is SQIVND in the germline V gene (reference sequence). The CDR3 spells CASSPTSGQGYIYGYTF. CDR3 bases: TGTGCCAGTAGCCCCACCTCCGGACAGGGGTATATCTATGGCTACACCTTC.

The V and J genes are TRBV24-1 and TRBJ1-2; TRBD1 aligns across 10 bases. CDR1 is KGHDR, CDR2 SFDVKD, per germline. The CDR3 totals 17 residues. The V gene end was trimmed by 3 bases and the J gene end by 3 bases; junction bases not matched to a gene: 9. The CDR3 region is CATSDPGSGQGYYGYTF. Here the CDR3 DNA reads TGTGCCACCAGTGATCCCGGCTCGGGACAGGGGTACTATGGCTACACCTTC.

The chain couples TRBV2 to TRBJ1-3, with 7 bases fitting TRBD1. Germline CDR1 and CDR2: SNHLY and FYNNEI. J gave up 2 bases and V 0 bases, and 4 bases lay outside the gene matches. The CDR3 consists of 16 residues. The CDR3 DNA reads TGTGCCAGCAGTGAAGCCGGGACAGTGGCTGGAAACACCATATATTTT. This sequence encodes CASSEAGTVAGNTIYF.

The V gene is TRBV7-3, the J gene TRBJ2-1, with 9 bases that match TRBD1. CDR3 length: 15 amino acids. Trimming removed 2 bases from V and 4 bases from J; junction bases left unmatched: 3. From germline, CDR1 is SGHTA and CDR2 FQGTGA. The CDR3 DNA is TGTGCCAGCAGCTTAGGACAGGGGATTTACAATGAGCAGTTCTTC. Encoded protein: CASSLGQGIYNEQFF.

The V call is TRBV5-1, the J call TRBJ1-3, with TRBD1 matching over 8 bases. The CDR3 runs to 15 residues. V was pared by 4 bases and J by 1 base, with 4 bases of the junction left unmatched. The germline gives CDR1 SGHRS, CDR2 YFSETQ. The CDR3 sequence: CASSPQGGSGNTIYF. The DNA of the CDR3 is TGCGCCAGCAGCCCACAGGGGGGTTCTGGAAACACCATATATTTT.

V and J are TRBV14 and TRBJ1-3; D remains ambiguous. CDR3 length equals 15 residues. Germline CDR1 reads SGHDN; CDR2 reads FVKESK. With 1 base removed from V and 0 bases from J, the gap between germline ends came to 7 bases. DNA of the CDR3: TGTGCCAGCAGCCAAGTGCTGAGCTCTGGAAACACCATATATTTT. As protein: CASSQVLSSGNTIYF.

CDR3: CASGGGSMNTEAFF. Written as DNA, the CDR3 is TGTGCCAGCGGAGGAGGGTCGATGAACACTGAAGCTTTCTTT. The chain joins TRBV6-5 to TRBJ1-1; D not certain. Looked up from germline, CDR1 is MNHEY and CDR2 is SVGAGI. CDR3 length: 14 amino acids. Trimming took off 8 bases at V and 0 bases at J, with 13 bases between the two ends.

This chain connects TRBV19 to TRBJ2-1; D call uncertain. The CDR3 has 13 residues. The ends were cut back, 7 bases at V and 4 bases at J, with 11 bases in the middle. CDR1 LNHDA and CDR2 SQIVND come from the germline V gene (reference sequence). CDR3 loop: CASNDPGYNEQFF. The CDR3 nucleotides read TGTGCCAGTAACGACCCCGGGTACAATGAGCAGTTCTTC.

The J gene is TRBJ2-7, the V gene TRBV5-1, with TRBD2 as a possible D gene (5 bases). There are 18 residues in the CDR3. The germline V and J ends were trimmed by 0 bases and 0 bases, with 19 bases remaining between them. Germline V gene data show CDR1 as SGHRS and CDR2 as YFSETQ. The CDR3 nucleotides are TGCGCCAGCAGCTTGGGTCCATCCCTTGGACTCCTCTCCTACGAGCAGTACTTC. Its translation: CASSLGPSLGLLSYEQYF.

The CDR3 nucleotides read TGTGCCAGCAGCACGGTGAACACCGGGGAGCTGTTTTTT. Translation gives CASSTVNTGELFF. This rearrangement joins TRBV9 to TRBJ2-2; no clear D gene. This CDR3 has 13 residues. Germline CDR1 SGDLS, CDR2 YYNGEE. V gave up 4 bases and J gave up 1 base, with 5 bases separating them.

The rearrangement joins TRBV19 to TRBJ1-1; D gene unclear. Per germline, CDR1 LNHDA and CDR2 SQIVND (reference sequence). The CDR3 is 13 residues long. Trimming took off 3 bases at V and 1 base at J, with 6 bases between the two ends. The CDR3 DNA sequence: TGTGCCAGTAGTATCTCAGGGAACACTGAAGCTTTCTTT. It specifies CASSISGNTEAFF.